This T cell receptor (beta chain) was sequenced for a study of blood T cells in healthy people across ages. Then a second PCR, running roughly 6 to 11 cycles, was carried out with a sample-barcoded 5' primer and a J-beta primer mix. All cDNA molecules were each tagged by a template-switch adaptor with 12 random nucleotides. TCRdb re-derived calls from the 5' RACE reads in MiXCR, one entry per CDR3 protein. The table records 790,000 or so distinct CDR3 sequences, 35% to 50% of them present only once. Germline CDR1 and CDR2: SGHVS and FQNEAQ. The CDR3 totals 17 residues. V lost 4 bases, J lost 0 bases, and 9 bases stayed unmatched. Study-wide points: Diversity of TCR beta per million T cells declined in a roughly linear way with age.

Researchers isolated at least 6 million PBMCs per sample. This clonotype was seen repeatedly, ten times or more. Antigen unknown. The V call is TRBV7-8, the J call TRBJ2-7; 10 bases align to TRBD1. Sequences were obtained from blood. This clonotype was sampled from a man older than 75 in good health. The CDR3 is CASSSARDRGNSYEQYF. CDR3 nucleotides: TGTGCCAGCAGCTCAGCCCGGGACAGGGGCAACTCCTACGAGCAGTACTTC.